The 17 T cell receptor beta chains given below trace back to one sample, sequenced in a study of blood T cells in healthy people across ages. A second PCR of about 6 to 12 cycles used a sample-barcoded 5' primer and a J-beta primer mix. Using its own MiXCR run on the 5' RACE reads, TCRdb lists one record per CDR3 protein. Of fewer than 950,000 distinct CDR3 sequences in the sample, around 36% are singletons; the top ten hold under 15%. Sequencing was done on a sample of blood. The receptors here all came from a man aged 18 to 30 in good health.

This clonotype has a count of ten or more. The chain links TRBV4-1 to TRBJ2-4; 9 bases line up with TRBD2. Germline values: CDR1 MGHRA, CDR2 YSYEKL. The ends lost 5 bases at V and 4 bases at J; junction bases unmatched: 6. CDR3 size: 15 residues. The CDR3 protein is CASSNSGGPKNIQYF. CDR3 nucleotides: TGCGCCAGCAGCAATAGCGGGGGACCTAAAAACATTCAGTACTTC.

Details on this clonotype: One base away lies a much larger clone, so this may be a sequencing read error. This sequence joins TRBV7-2 and TRBJ2-4, with D possibly being TRBD1 (5 bases). Germline values: CDR1 SGHTA, CDR2 FQGNSA. This CDR3 spans 15 amino acids. V dropped 0 bases and J dropped 13 bases, with 19 bases sitting between them. The CDR3 DNA reads TGTGCCAGCAGCTTAGCAGACAGTCGATCCGCCGGGCAGTACTTC. Protein sequence: CASSLADSRSAGQYF.

This clonotype was recorded a few times. This sequence joins TRBV7-2 and TRBJ2-1; D perhaps matches TRBD2 (5 bases). The V gene lost 1 base and the J gene lost 5 bases, with 9 bases spanning the gap. CDR1 and CDR2 (germline): SGHTA, FQGNSA. The CDR3 totals 14 residues. The CDR3 here is CASSLVLRDNEQFF. CDR3 DNA sequence: TGTGCCAGCAGCTTAGTTCTGCGGGACAATGAGCAGTTCTTC. Supplemented by reference TRBV7-2 and TRBJ2-1, the full variable domain reads GAGVSQSPSNKVTEKGKDVELRCDPISGHTALYWYRQSLGQGLEFLIYFQGNSAPDKSGLPSDRFSAERTGGSVSTLTIQRTQQEDSAVYLCASSLVLRDNEQFFGPGTRLTVL.

The sample holds a few counts of this clonotype. The rearrangement uses TRBV2 and TRBJ1-5, with D tentatively TRBD1 (6 bases). The germline V and J ends were trimmed by 6 bases and 4 bases, with 16 bases remaining between them. CDR1 SNHLY and CDR2 FYNNEI come from the germline V gene. The CDR3 covers 15 residues. Here the CDR3 reads CASRIQGGGNQPQHF. The CDR3 bases are TGTGCCAGCAGGATACAGGGTGGAGGTAATCAGCCCCAGCATTTT. Complete variable domain (other parts from reference TRBV2 and TRBJ1-5): EPEVTQTPSHQVTQMGQEVILRCVPISNHLYFYWYRQILGQKVEFLVSFYNNEISEKSEIFDDQFSVERPDGSNFTLKIRSTKLEDSAMYFCASRIQGGGNQPQHFGDGTRLSIL.

V usage is TRBV6-2 or TRBV6-3 and J usage is TRBJ1-4; no clear D gene. The V end was cut by 5 bases, the J end by 8 bases, with 12 bases between. CDR3 size: 13 residues. Germline values: CDR1 MNHEY, CDR2 SVGEGT. In DNA form, the CDR3 reads TGTGCCAGCAGTCAGACGGCGGTCGAAAAACTGTTTTTT. Translating it yields CASSQTAVEKLFF.

This clonotype was seen repeatedly, ten times or more. This chain links TRBV4-1 with TRBJ2-3; D is ambiguous. The V and J ends lost 0 bases and 2 bases respectively, with 6 bases between them. CDR3 size: 14 residues. Germline CDR1 and CDR2: MGHRA and YSYEKL. CDR3 residues: CASSQDRLTDTQYF. The CDR3 DNA sequence: TGCGCCAGCAGCCAAGACAGGCTCACAGATACGCAGTATTTT.

This clonotype was seen many times. The genes are TRBV2 and TRBJ2-5; tentatively, D is TRBD1 or TRBD2 (6 bases each). Germline V gives CDR1 SNHLY, CDR2 FYNNEI. CDR3 length: 16 residues. V was pared by 5 bases and J by 0 bases, with 16 bases between. The CDR3 loop is CASSKGGFVDQETQYF. The CDR3 DNA reads as TGTGCCAGCAGTAAGGGGGGATTTGTGGACCAAGAGACCCAGTACTTC.

This clonotype was counted between two and nine times. The CDR3 loop is CASSYQRVETQYF. The CDR3 coding sequence is TGTGCCAGCAGCTATCAGCGGGTAGAGACCCAGTACTTC. V is TRBV7-2 and J is TRBJ2-5; TRBD2 might be the D (6 bases). CDR3 size: 13 residues. Trimming cost V 4 bases and J 4 bases, with 10 bases left between them. Per germline, CDR1 SGHTA and CDR2 FQGNSA.

In its sample, this clonotype was seen many times. The chain carries TRBV5-1 and TRBJ2-7; D possibly matches TRBD1 or TRBD2 (5 bases each). The CDR3 has 14 amino acids. V lost 0 bases and J 2 bases, leaving 9 bases between the germline ends. Germline V gene lookup returns CDR1 SGHRS and CDR2 YFSETQ. The CDR3 here is CASSLEGTPYEQYF. Written as DNA, the CDR3 is TGCGCCAGCAGCTTGGAGGGGACCCCCTACGAGCAGTACTTC.

There are many counts of this clonotype. V usage is TRBV6-6 and J usage is TRBJ2-3; 9 bases match TRBD2. Losses at the gene ends were 6 bases for V and 5 bases for J; bases not matched to a gene: 12. Germline V CDR1 and CDR2: MNHNY, SVGAGI (reference sequence). This CDR3 contains 16 residues. CDR3 amino acids: CASRPGLALVRDTQYF. As DNA, the CDR3 is TGTGCCAGCAGGCCGGGACTAGCTCTGGTGAGAGATACGCAGTATTTT.

This clonotype has a handful of counts. The chain employs TRBV25-1 and TRBJ1-1; D unresolved. Germline V CDR1 and CDR2: MGHDK, SYGVNS. This CDR3 is built from 12 residues. V shed 4 bases and J shed 1 base, with 4 bases lying between them. This chain's CDR3 is CASSVQNTEAFF. In nucleotides, the CDR3 is TGTGCCAGCAGTGTACAGAACACTGAAGCTTTCTTT.

The chain couples TRBV4-3 to TRBJ1-1; the D is unclear. Germline V gene lookup returns CDR1 LGHNA and CDR2 YSLEER. This CDR3 has 13 amino acids. V dropped 4 bases and J dropped 4 bases, with 10 bases sitting between them. CDR3 loop: CASSRVSSTEAFF. The CDR3 DNA reads TGCGCCAGCAGCCGAGTCTCGTCCACTGAAGCTTTCTTT.

Worth noting for this clonotype: Germline and junction disagree at one end, which may indicate a read error. CDR3 loop: CSTRDFSGGGSRDTQYF. Written as DNA, the CDR3 is TGCAGTACTAGAGATTTTAGCGGGGGGGGATCCAGAGATACGCAGTATTTT. The V gene is TRBV20-1, the J gene TRBJ2-3; 11 bases fit TRBD2. Germline-derived CDR1 and CDR2 are DFQATT and SNEGSKA (reference sequence). The CDR3 extends over 17 amino acids.

This clonotype was counted only a few times. The V and J genes are TRBV20-1 and TRBJ1-2; D remains ambiguous. The CDR3 has 12 residues. Germline lookup yields CDR1 DFQATT and CDR2 SNEGSKA (reference sequence). Trimming took off 6 bases at V and 0 bases at J, with 8 bases between the two ends. The CDR3 reads CSAMGSNYGYTF. The DNA of the CDR3 is TGCAGTGCCATGGGCTCTAACTATGGCTACACCTTC.

This chain connects TRBV13 to TRBJ1-4; no clear D gene. Trimming stripped 0 bases from V and 4 bases from J, with 27 bases between. The CDR3 is made up of 21 amino acids. The V gene's germline CDR1 is PRHDT and CDR2 FYEKMQ (reference sequence). The CDR3 bases are TGTGCCAGCAGCTTAGGGTACAGTCGACCACCCTCTTTCAAAAGTAATGAAAAACTGTTTTTT. Translated, it gives CASSLGYSRPPSFKSNEKLFF.

The J gene is TRBJ1-1, the V gene TRBV20-1, with 8 bases identical to TRBD1. Trimming took 6 bases from V and 1 from J; bases not matched to a gene: 7. Germline CDR1 is DFQATT and CDR2 is SNEGSKA (reference sequence). The CDR3 length is 14 residues. CDR3 residues: CSAPGGVGNTEAFF. CDR3 nucleotides: TGCAGTGCCCCAGGGGGCGTGGGGAACACTGAAGCTTTCTTT.

This rearrangement joins TRBV20-1 to TRBJ2-3, with D perhaps TRBD2 (5 bases). This CDR3 contains 12 residues. CDR1 DFQATT and CDR2 SNEGSKA come from the germline V gene (reference sequence). Trimming pared 2 bases from V and 10 bases from J, leaving 13 bases between. The CDR3 region is CSARKGGESQYF. The CDR3 DNA is TGCAGTGCTAGAAAGGGTGGGGAGTCGCAGTATTTT.